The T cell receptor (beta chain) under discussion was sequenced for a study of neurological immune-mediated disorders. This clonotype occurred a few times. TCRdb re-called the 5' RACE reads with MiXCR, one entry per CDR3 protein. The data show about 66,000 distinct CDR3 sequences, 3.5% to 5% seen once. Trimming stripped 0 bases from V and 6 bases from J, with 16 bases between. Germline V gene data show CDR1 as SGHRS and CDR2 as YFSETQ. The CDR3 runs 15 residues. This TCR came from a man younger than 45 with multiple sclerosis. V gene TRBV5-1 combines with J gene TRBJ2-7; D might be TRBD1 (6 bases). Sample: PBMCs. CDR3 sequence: CASSLGAGALVEQYF. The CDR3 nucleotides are TGCGCCAGCAGCTTGGGGGCAGGGGCTTTAGTCGAGCAGTACTTC. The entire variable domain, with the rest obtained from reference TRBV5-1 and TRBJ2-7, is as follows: KAGVTQTPRYLIKTRGQQVTLSCSPISGHRSVSWYQQTPGQGLQFLFEYFSETQRNKGNFPGRFSGRQFSNSRSEMNVSTLELGDSALYLCASSLGAGALVEQYFGPGTRLTVT.